The clone carrying this TCR beta chain was observed a few times. Its antigen remains unknown. This sample stems from a study of cytomegalovirus exposure and HLA in healthy donors. Study at large: Drawn from HLA-typed donors, about 85 million unique TCRs were held in an early data release. The study's findings and limits: A later analysis appeared to link common viral pathogens to several of the most significant clusters. Previously analyzed data showed that most TCR beta V segments were productive at a frequency of about 87% or about 30%.

Trimming removed 3 bases from V and 4 bases from J; junction bases left unmatched: 3. The CDR3 runs 15 residues. Germline-derived CDR1 and CDR2 are SGHDN and FVKESK. PCR amplification relied on 60 Vbeta primers (plus 13 Jbeta primers). The assay was immunoSEQ multiplex PCR, and TCRdb's table has in-frame clones only and misses some. The sample includes around 90,000 clones, 82% seen only once; the top ten take about 4%. The V gene is TRBV14, the J gene TRBJ2-5, with 12 positions matching TRBD1. The TCR originated in a man between 50 and 59 years old in good health and CMV-seronegative. Sequenced sample: PBMCs. The CDR3 DNA follows: TGTGCCAGCAGCCAGTGGGACAGGGGGCGAGAGACCCAGTACTTC. The encoded protein is CASSQWDRGRETQYF.